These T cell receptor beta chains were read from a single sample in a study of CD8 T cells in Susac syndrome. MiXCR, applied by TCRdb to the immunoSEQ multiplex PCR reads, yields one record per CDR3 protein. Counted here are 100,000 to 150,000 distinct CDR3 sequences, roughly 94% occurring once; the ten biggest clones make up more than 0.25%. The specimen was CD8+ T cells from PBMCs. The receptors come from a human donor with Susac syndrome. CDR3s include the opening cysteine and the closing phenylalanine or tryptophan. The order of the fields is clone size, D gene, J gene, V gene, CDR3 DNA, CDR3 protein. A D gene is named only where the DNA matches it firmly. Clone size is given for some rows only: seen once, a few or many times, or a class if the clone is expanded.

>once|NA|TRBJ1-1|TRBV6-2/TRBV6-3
TGTGCCAGCACCCACGGAGGGATTTCGGAAGCTTTCTTT
CASTHGGISEAFF
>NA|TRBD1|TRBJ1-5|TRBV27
TGTGCCAGCAGTTGGGGACAGACTCAGCCCCAGCATTTT
CASSWGQTQPQHF
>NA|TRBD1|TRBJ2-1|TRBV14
TGTGCCAGCAGCCACCCGGGACAGGAGGACAATGAGCAGTTCTTC
CASSHPGQEDNEQFF
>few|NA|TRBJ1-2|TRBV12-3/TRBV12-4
TGTGCCAGCAGTATGGTCGATGGCTACACCTTC
CASSMVDGYTF
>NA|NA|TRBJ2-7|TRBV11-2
TGTGCCAGCAGCCATGGGTGGAGCTCCTACGAGCAGTACTTC
CASSHGWSSYEQYF
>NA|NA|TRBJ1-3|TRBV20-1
TGCAGTGCCGTACCTCAGGGGCAGGGAAACACCATATATTTT
CSAVPQGQGNTIYF
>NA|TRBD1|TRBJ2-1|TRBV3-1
TGTGCCAGCAGCCAAGTAATTACCAGGGGGCCCTACAATGAGCAGTTCTTC
CASSQVITRGPYNEQFF
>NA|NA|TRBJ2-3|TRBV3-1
TGTGCCAGCAGCCAAGACATTACAGATACGCAGTATTTT
CASSQDITDTQYF
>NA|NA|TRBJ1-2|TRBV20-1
TGCAGTGCTAGGGACAGAGGCTACACCTTC
CSARDRGYTF
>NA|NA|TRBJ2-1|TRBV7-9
TGTGCCAGCAGCTTAATATCCAGGTCCGGGGAGCAGTTCTTC
CASSLISRSGEQFF
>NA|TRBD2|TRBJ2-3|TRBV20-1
TGCAGTGCTAGAGATGGGCGGCGGGGGGGAAGCACAGATACGCAGTATTTT
CSARDGRRGGSTDTQYF
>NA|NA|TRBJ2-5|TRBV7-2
TGTGCCAGCAGCTTAGTTCCGCGTGAGACCCAGTACTTC
CASSLVPRETQYF
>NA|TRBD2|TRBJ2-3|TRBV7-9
TGTGCCAGCAGCTTGTCAAGCGGGGGGGCCGGAGATACGCAGTATTTT
CASSLSSGGAGDTQYF
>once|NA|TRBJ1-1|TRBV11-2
TGTGCCAGCAGCATAGGACTCCCCACTGAAGCTTTCTTT
CASSIGLPTEAFF
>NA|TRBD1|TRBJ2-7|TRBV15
TGTGCCACCAGCTCCTATGTGGGACAGGGGATGGACTACGAGCAGTACTTC
CATSSYVGQGMDYEQYF
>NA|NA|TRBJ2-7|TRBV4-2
TGTGCCAGCAGCCCACGGACGGACGATTCGTACGAGCAGTACTTC
CASSPRTDDSYEQYF
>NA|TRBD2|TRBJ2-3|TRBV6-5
TGTGCCAGCAGTTACTCACCTAGGCTAGCGGGGGGGAGCACAGATACGCAGTATTTT
CASSYSPRLAGGSTDTQYF
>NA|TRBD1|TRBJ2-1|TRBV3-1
TGTGCCAGCAGCTCCTCGGGACAGGGTCGCGATGAGCAGTTCTTC
CASSSSGQGRDEQFF
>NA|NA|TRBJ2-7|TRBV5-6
TGTGCCAGCAGCTCAGAGTGGAGGAAGATGAAGCAGTACTTC
CASSSEWRKMKQYF
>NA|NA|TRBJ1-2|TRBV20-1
TGCAGTGCTGCCGGGATTGCCTATGGCTACACCTTC
CSAAGIAYGYTF
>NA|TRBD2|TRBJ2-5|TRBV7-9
TGTGCCAGCAGCCCATGGGACTACGGGGAGACCCAGTACTTC
CASSPWDYGETQYF
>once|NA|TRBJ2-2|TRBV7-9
TGTGCCAGCAGCACTAGTGGAACAGTTAACGGGGAGCTGTTTTTT
CASSTSGTVNGELFF
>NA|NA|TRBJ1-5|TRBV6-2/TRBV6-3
TGTGCCAGCAGTTACGGGTTCAATCAGCCCCAGCATTTT
CASSYGFNQPQHF
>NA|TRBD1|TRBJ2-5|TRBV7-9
TGTGCCAGCAGCACCGGGACAGGGAGGTCGCAAGAGACCCAGTACTTC
CASSTGTGRSQETQYF
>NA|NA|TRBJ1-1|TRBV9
TGTGCCAGCAAGGGCAGGGTGGACACTGAAGCTTTCTTT
CASKGRVDTEAFF
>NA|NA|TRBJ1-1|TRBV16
TGTGCCAGCAGCCAAAGTGGGGGTTCTGAAGCTTTCTTT
CASSQSGGSEAFF
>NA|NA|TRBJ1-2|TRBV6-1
TGTGCCAGCAGTGTCGCCGGGAGTGCTAACTATGGCTACACCTTC
CASSVAGSANYGYTF
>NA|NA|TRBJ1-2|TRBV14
TGTGCCAGCAGCCACGCCGGGGTGAATGGCTACACCTTC
CASSHAGVNGYTF
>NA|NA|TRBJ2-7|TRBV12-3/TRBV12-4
TGTGCCAGCAGTTCCGGGACGGTATCCTACGAGCAGTACTTC
CASSSGTVSYEQYF
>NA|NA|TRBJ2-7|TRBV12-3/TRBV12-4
TGTGCCAGCGGCGGACAGAACTACGAGCAGTACTTC
CASGGQNYEQYF
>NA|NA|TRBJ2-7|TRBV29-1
TGCAGCGTGAGTGGGCCGAGCTCCTACGAGCAGTACTTC
CSVSGPSSYEQYF
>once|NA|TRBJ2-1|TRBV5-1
TGCGCCAGCAGCTTGGAGGCGGGACAGTCCTACAATGAGCAGTTCTTC
CASSLEAGQSYNEQFF
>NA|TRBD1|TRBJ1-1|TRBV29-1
TGCAGCGCCACCGGGACAGGGGGAGAAGCTTTCTTT
CSATGTGGEAFF
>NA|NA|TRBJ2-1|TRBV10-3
TGTGCCATCAGTCCAACGAAGGGGGATGAGCAGTTCTTC
CAISPTKGDEQFF
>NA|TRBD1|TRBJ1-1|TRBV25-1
TGTGCCAGCAGTTACGGGACAGGGAACACTGAAGCTTTCTTT
CASSYGTGNTEAFF
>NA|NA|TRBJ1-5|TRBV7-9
TGTGCCAGCAGTTCAGGGGAACAGCCCCAGCATTTT
CASSSGEQPQHF
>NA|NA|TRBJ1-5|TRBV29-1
TGCAGCGCTGTCAAGGGCGGGGGACCCCAGCATTTT
CSAVKGGGPQHF
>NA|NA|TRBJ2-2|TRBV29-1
TGCAGCGTTGAAGCTTTGGGAACCGGGGAGCTGTTTTTT
CSVEALGTGELFF
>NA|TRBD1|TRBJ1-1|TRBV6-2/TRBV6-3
TGTGCCAGCAGTTTCTGGACAGGGGGCAACACTGAAGCTTTCTTT
CASSFWTGGNTEAFF
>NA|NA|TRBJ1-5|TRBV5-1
TGCGCCAGCAGCGTCGCCTCCAATCAGCCCCAGCATTTT
CASSVASNQPQHF
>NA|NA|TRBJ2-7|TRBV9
TGTGCCAGCAGCGTAGATTCTGGTTCCTACGAGCAGTACTTC
CASSVDSGSYEQYF